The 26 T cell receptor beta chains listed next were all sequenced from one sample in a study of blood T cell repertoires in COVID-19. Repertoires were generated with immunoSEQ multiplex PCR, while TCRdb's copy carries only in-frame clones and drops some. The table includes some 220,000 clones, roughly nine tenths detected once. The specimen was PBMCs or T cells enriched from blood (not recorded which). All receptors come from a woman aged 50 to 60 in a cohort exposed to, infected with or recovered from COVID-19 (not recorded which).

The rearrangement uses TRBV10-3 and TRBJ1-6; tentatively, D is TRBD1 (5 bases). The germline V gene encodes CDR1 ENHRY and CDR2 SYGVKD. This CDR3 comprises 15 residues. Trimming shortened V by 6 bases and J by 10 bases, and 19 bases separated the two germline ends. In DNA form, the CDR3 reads TGTGCCATCAGCGACGTTCAGGGCATTGGCTCACCCCTCCACTTT. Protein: CAISDVQGIGSPLHF.

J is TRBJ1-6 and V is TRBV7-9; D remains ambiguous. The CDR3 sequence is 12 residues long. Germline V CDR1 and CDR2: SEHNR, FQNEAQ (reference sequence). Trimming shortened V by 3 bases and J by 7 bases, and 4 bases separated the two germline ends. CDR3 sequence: CASSFLNSPLHF. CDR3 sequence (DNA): TGTGCCAGCAGCTTTTTAAATTCACCCCTCCACTTT.

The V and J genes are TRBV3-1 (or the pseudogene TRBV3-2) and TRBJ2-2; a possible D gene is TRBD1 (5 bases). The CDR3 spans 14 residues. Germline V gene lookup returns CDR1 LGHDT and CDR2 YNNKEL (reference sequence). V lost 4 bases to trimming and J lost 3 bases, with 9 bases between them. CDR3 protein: CASSPETDTGELFF. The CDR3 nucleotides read TGTGCCAGCAGCCCAGAGACAGACACCGGGGAGCTGTTTTTT.

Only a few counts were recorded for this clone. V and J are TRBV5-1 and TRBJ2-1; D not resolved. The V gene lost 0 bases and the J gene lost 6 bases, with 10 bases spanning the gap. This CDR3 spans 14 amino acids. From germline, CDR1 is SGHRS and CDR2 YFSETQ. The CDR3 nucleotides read TGCGCCAGCAGCTTGGCCGAGATCTCCAATGAGCAGTTCTTC. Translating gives CASSLAEISNEQFF.

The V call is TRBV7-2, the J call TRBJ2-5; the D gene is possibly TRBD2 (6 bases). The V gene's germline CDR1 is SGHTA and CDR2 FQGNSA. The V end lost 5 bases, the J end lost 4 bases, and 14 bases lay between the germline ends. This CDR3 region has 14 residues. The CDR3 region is CASSGRWRGETQYF. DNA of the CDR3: TGTGCCAGCAGCGGCAGGTGGAGGGGAGAGACCCAGTACTTC.

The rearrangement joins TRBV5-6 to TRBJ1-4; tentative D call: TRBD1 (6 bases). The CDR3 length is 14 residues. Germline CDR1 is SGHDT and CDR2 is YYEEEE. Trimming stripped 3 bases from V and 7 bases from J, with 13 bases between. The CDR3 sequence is CASSYRTATEKLFF. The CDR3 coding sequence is TGTGCCAGCAGCTATCGGACAGCCACTGAAAAACTGTTTTTT.

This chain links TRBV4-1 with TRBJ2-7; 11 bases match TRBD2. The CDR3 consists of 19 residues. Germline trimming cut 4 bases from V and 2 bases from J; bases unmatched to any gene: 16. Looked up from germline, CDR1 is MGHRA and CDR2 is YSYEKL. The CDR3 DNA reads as TGCGCCAGCAGCCTGACTCACTTGTCGGGACTAGCGGCCCCCTACGAGCAGTACTTC. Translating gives CASSLTHLSGLAAPYEQYF.

This CDR3 reads CASSFSGTGSFSEQYF. The CDR3 DNA follows: TGTGCCAGCAGCTTTAGCGGGACAGGGAGTTTTAGCGAGCAGTACTTC. The V and J genes are TRBV7-2 and TRBJ2-7; the D gene is possibly TRBD1 (9 bases). The V and J ends lost 3 bases and 6 bases respectively, with 21 bases between them. Germline values: CDR1 SGHTA, CDR2 FQGNSA. The CDR3 extends over 16 amino acids.

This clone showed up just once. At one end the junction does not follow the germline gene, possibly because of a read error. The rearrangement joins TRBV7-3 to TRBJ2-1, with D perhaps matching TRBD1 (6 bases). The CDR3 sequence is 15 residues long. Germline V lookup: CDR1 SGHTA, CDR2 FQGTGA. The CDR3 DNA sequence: TGTGCCAGCAGCTTATCGGCCCAGGGGTACACTGAGCAGTTCTTC. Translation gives CASSLSAQGYTEQFF.

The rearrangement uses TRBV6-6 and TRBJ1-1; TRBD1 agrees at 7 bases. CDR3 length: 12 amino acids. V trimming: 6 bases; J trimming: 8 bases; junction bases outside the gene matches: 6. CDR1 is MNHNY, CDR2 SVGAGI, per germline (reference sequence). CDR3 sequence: CASSPRQGEAFF. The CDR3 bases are TGTGCCAGCAGCCCAAGACAGGGAGAAGCTTTCTTT.

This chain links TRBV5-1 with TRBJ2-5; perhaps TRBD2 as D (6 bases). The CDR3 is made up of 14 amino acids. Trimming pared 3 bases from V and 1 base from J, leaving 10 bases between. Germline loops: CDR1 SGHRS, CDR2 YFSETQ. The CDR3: CASSYIGGQETQYF. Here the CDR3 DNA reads TGCGCCAGCAGCTATATCGGGGGCCAAGAGACCCAGTACTTC.

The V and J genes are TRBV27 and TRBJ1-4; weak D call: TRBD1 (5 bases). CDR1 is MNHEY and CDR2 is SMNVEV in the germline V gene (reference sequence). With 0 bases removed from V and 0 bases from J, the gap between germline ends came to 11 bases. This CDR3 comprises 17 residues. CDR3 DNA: TGTGCCAGCAGTTTATCGAGATGGGGGGCAACTAATGAAAAACTGTTTTTT. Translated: CASSLSRWGATNEKLFF.

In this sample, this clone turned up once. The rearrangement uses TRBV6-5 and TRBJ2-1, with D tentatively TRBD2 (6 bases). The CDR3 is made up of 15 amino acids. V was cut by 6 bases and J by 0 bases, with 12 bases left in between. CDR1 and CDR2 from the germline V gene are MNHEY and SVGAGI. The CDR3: CASSNAGISYNEQFF. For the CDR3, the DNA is TGTGCCAGCAGCAACGCGGGGATCTCCTACAATGAGCAGTTCTTC.

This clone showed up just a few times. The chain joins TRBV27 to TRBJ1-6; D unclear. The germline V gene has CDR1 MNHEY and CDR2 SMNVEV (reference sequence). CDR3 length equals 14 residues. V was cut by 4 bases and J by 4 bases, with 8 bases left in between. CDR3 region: CASSSSGYNSPLHF. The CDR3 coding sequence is TGTGCCAGCAGTTCCTCGGGGTATAATTCACCCCTCCACTTT.

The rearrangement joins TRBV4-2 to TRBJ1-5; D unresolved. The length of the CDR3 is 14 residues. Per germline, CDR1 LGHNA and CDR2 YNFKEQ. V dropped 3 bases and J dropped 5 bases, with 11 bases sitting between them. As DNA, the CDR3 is TGTGCCAGCAGCCACCAAAACGGGGATCAGCCCCAGCATTTT. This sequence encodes CASSHQNGDQPQHF.

The CDR3 bases are TGTGCCAGTAGTGCCAGAGGGGGCTCTAATGAAAAACTGTTTTTT. Translating it yields CASSARGGSNEKLFF. The V call is TRBV19, the J call TRBJ1-4; 7 nucleotides match TRBD1. The germline V gene has CDR1 LNHDA and CDR2 SQIVND (reference sequence). Trimming cost V 5 bases and J 3 bases; bases outside gene matches: 6. The length of the CDR3 is 15 residues.

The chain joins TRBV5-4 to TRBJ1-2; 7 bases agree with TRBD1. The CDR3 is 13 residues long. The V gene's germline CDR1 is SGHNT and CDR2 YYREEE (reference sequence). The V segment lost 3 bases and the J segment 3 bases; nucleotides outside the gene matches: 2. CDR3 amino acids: CASSYDRDYGYTF. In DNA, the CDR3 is TGTGCCAGCAGCTACGACAGGGACTATGGCTACACCTTC.

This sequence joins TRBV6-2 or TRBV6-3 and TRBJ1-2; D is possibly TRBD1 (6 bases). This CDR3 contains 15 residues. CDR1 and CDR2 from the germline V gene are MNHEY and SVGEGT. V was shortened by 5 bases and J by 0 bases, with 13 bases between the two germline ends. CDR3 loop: CASSPGAVPNYGYTF. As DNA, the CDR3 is TGTGCCAGCAGTCCAGGGGCAGTTCCTAACTATGGCTACACCTTC.

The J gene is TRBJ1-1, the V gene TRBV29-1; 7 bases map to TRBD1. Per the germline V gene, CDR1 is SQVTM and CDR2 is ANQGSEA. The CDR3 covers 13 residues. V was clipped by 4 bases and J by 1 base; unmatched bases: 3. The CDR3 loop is CSVGQGGNTEAFF. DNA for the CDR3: TGCAGCGTTGGACAGGGAGGGAACACTGAAGCTTTCTTT.

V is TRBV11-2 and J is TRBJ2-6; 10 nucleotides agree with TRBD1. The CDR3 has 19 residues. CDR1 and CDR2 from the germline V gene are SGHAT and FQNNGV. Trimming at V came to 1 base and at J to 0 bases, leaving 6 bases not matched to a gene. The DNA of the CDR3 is TGTGCCAGCAGCTTAGCCCCGACAGGGGGCATCTCTGGGGCCAACGTCCTGACTTTC. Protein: CASSLAPTGGISGANVLTF.

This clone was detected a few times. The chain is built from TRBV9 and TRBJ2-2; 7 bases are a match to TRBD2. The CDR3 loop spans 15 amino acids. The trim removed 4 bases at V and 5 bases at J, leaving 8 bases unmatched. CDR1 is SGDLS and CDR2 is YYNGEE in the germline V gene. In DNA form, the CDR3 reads TGTGCCAGCAGCTCCGGGGGGACGCTAACCGGGGAGCTGTTTTTT. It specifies CASSSGGTLTGELFF.

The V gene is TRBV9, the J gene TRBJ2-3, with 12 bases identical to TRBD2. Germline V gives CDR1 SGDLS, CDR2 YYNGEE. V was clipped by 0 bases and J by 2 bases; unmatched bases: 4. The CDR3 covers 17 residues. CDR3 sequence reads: CASSVGLAGGNTDTQYF. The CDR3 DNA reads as TGTGCCAGCAGCGTAGGGCTAGCGGGGGGGAACACAGATACGCAGTATTTT.

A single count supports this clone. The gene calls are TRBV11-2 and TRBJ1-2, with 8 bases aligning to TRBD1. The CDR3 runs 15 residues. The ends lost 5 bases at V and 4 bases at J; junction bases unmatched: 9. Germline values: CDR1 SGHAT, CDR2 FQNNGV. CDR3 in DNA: TGTGCCAGCAGCAACGGACAGGGATCGAGCTATGGCTACACCTTC. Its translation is CASSNGQGSSYGYTF.

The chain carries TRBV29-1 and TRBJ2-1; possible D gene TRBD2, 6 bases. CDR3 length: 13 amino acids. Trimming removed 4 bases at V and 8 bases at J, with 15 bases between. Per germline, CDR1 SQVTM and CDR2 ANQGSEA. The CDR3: CSVAGRWGDEQFF. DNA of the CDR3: TGCAGCGTTGCTGGCAGGTGGGGGGATGAGCAGTTCTTC.

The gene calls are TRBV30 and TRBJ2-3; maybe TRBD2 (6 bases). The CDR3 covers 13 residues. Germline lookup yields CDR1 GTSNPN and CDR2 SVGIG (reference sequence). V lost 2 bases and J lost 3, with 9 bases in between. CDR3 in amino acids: CAWSSSGTDTQYF. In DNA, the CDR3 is TGTGCCTGGAGTTCAAGCGGGACAGATACGCAGTATTTT.

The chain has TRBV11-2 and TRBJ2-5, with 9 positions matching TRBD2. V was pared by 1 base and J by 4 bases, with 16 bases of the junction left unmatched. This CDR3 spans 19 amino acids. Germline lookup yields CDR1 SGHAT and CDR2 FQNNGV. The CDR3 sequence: CASSLVSPGSGGHGETQYF. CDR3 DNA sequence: TGTGCCAGCAGCTTAGTATCCCCCGGTAGCGGGGGACACGGAGAGACCCAGTACTTC.